This T cell receptor (beta chain) was retrieved from a study of beta chain features in type 1 diabetes. The whole isolated RNA underwent reverse transcription, so sequencing captured expressed TCRB transcripts. Only in-frame clones appear in the TCRdb table, and some are missing; sequencing was by immunoSEQ multiplex PCR. Found here are around 710,000 clones, under 15% of them singletons; the top ten hold roughly 0.11%. Notes on the study in general: VDJ junctions from type 1 diabetes patients carried fewer insertions and larger deletions. The study found moderately but significantly shorter TCRB CDR3s in all four CD4+ subsets of Type 1 diabetes patients.

Heparinised blood was drawn once per donor, averaging around 120 mL. Via the markers CD45RO/CCR7/CD25/CD127/CD95/CD27, stem cell-like memory, regulatory, central memory and naive CD4+ cells were sorted. This clone was picked up a small number of times. Its antigen is not identified. This receptor was obtained from a man in his thirties or forties with type 1 diabetes. Sequencing was done on a sample of naive CD4+ T cells from blood.

This CDR3 is CASSVLPGPKQYF. CDR3 in DNA: TGTGCCAGCAGTGTACTCCCCGGGCCCAAGCAGTACTTC. The chain recombines TRBV28 with TRBJ2-7; D is ambiguous. Germline V lookup: CDR1 MDHEN, CDR2 SYDVKM. V was trimmed by 5 bases and J by 8 bases, leaving 16 bases between them. This CDR3 contains 13 residues.